One T cell receptor (beta chain) is described in this entry. A single record per CDR3 protein comes from TCRdb applying MiXCR to the 5' RACE reads. The sample includes 310,000 or so distinct CDR3 sequences, roughly 20% of them seen just once. These data are taken from a study of CD8 T cells in ankylosing spondylitis. Specimen: blood, either unsorted or a sorted T cell fraction (not recorded which). This sequence was found in a male donor with ankylosing spondylitis or in good health (not recorded which).

CDR3 nucleotides: TGTGCCATCAGTGACCCCGACAGGGTTGGACATGAGCAGTTCTTC. This encodes CAISDPDRVGHEQFF. This sequence joins TRBV10-3 and TRBJ2-1; 7 bases fit TRBD1. J lost 8 bases, V lost 3 bases, and 10 bases had no gene match. The CDR3 totals 15 residues. From germline, CDR1 is ENHRY and CDR2 SYGVKD.